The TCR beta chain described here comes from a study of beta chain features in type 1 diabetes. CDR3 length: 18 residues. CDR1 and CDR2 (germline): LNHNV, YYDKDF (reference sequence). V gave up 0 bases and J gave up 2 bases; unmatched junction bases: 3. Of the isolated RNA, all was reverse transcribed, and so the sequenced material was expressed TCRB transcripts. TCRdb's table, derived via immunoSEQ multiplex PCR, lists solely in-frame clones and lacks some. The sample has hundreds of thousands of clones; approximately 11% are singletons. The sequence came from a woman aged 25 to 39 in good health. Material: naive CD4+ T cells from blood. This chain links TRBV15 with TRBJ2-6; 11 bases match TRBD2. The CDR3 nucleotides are TGTGCCACCAGCAGAGATTTACTAGCGGGAGCTGGGGCCAACGTCCTGACTTTC. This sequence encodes CATSRDLLAGAGANVLTF. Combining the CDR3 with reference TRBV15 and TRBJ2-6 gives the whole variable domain DAMVIQNPRYQVTQFGKPVTLSCSQTLNHNVMYWYQQKSSQAPKLLFHYYDKDFNNEADTPDNFQSRRPNTSFCFLDIRSPGLGDTAMYLCATSRDLLAGAGANVLTFGAGSRLTVL.